Listed below are T cell receptor beta chains from one sample, sequenced in a study of blood T cell repertoires in COVID-19. This table comes from immunoSEQ multiplex PCR, and its TCRdb copy is limited to in-frame clones, with some not included. The table records some 340,000 clones, around four fifths of them present only once. The sample consisted of PBMCs or T cells enriched from blood (not recorded which). The receptors originated from a woman aged 45 to 65 who had recovered from COVID-19. Both conserved end residues are part of each CDR3. Each record gives: clone size, V gene, D gene, J gene, CDR3 protein, CDR3 DNA. The D gene is left open where the match is weak. Some rows have no size entry. The others give once, few or many, or a class for an expanded clone.

>.|TRBV19|.|TRBJ1-1
CASSIGGGGAEAFF
TGTGCCAGTAGTATCGGAGGCGGTGGGGCTGAAGCTTTCTTT
>.|TRBV14|TRBD1|TRBJ1-2
CASSQALGQSLNYGYTF
TGTGCCAGCAGCCAAGCTTTGGGACAGTCGCTTAACTATGGCTACACCTTC
>.|TRBV9|.|TRBJ1-1
CASSVVNSLNTEAFF
TGTGCCAGCAGCGTAGTTAACAGTTTGAACACTGAAGCTTTCTTT
>.|TRBV2|TRBD1|TRBJ1-2
CASSGVPGQAYGYTF
TGTGCCAGCAGTGGGGTCCCGGGACAGGCCTATGGCTACACCTTC
>.|TRBV9|.|TRBJ1-5
CASSVGIADSQNQPQHF
TGTGCCAGCAGCGTAGGGATCGCGGACAGCCAGAATCAGCCCCAGCATTTT
>.|TRBV7-9|.|TRBJ2-2
CASMWGDTEELFF
TGTGCCAGCATGTGGGGAGACACCGAGGAGCTGTTTTTT
>.|TRBV7-2|TRBD2|TRBJ2-1
CASSLDTSGAYNEQFF
TGTGCCAGCAGCTTAGATACTAGCGGTGCATACAATGAGCAGTTCTTC
>once|TRBV30|.|TRBJ2-2
CAWRKRRDTGELFF
TGTGCCTGGAGAAAGCGGCGGGACACCGGGGAGCTGTTTTTT
>.|TRBV3-1/TRBV3-2|TRBD2|TRBJ2-7
CASTSGGYEQYF
TGTGCCTCAACGTCGGGAGGGTACGAGCAGTACTTC
>.|TRBV14|.|TRBJ1-1
CASSHRTGPAFF
TGTGCCAGCAGCCATCGTACAGGGCCAGCTTTCTTT
>few|TRBV11-2|.|TRBJ1-1
CASSFADMNTEAFF
TGTGCCAGCAGCTTCGCAGACATGAACACTGAAGCTTTCTTT
>.|TRBV19|.|TRBJ1-1
CASSSLRQVMNTEAFF
TGTGCCAGTAGTTCCCTCCGACAGGTTATGAACACTGAAGCTTTCTTT
>.|TRBV28|.|TRBJ1-4
CASRLIGEVEKLFF
TGTGCCAGCAGACTTATTGGGGAGGTCGAAAAACTGTTTTTT
>.|TRBV2|TRBD1|TRBJ2-5
CASRLDREETQYF
TGTGCCAGCAGGCTGGACAGGGAGGAGACCCAGTACTTC
>.|TRBV3-1/TRBV3-2|.|TRBJ1-1
CASSQGYGAFF
TGTGCCAGCAGCCAAGGGTACGGAGCTTTCTTT
>.|TRBV5-1|TRBD1|TRBJ2-5
CASSLRGQGVETQYF
TGCGCCAGCAGCTTGCGGGGACAGGGAGTAGAGACCCAGTACTTC
>.|TRBV15|TRBD1|TRBJ2-7
CATSRGGQGYEQYF
TGTGCCACCAGCAGAGGAGGACAGGGTTACGAGCAGTACTTC
>.|TRBV11-2|.|TRBJ1-2
CASSFNSYGYTF
TGTGCCAGCAGCTTTAACAGCTATGGCTACACCTTC
>.|TRBV19|.|TRBJ1-1
CATRRAGTEAFF
TGTGCCACACGTCGGGCGGGCACTGAAGCTTTCTTT
>.|TRBV7-9|.|TRBJ1-1
CASSRQDLGTEAFF
TGTGCCAGCAGCCGACAGGACCTGGGGACTGAAGCTTTCTTT
>.|TRBV9|.|TRBJ1-5
CASSRYGTGDQPQHF
TGTGCCAGCAGCCGATACGGGACGGGGGATCAGCCCCAGCATTTT
>.|TRBV11-2|TRBD2|TRBJ2-1
CASSLDTSGYNEQFF
TGTGCCAGCAGCTTAGACACTAGCGGCTACAATGAGCAGTTCTTC
>.|TRBV18|TRBD2|TRBJ2-1
CASSPPASGGAPQFF
TGTGCCAGCTCACCACCGGCTAGCGGGGGGGCACCGCAGTTCTTC
>.|TRBV19|.|TRBJ2-5
CASSAGTTTGQYF
TGTGCCAGTAGTGCCGGGACAACCACGGGCCAGTACTTC
>.|TRBV27|.|TRBJ2-1
CASRYATSPLYNEQFF
TGTGCCAGCAGATACGCTACTAGCCCGTTATACAATGAGCAGTTCTTC
>.|TRBV30|.|TRBJ2-1
CAWSVLSSYNEQFF
TGTGCCTGGAGTGTACTTAGCTCCTACAATGAGCAGTTCTTC
>.|TRBV6-6|.|TRBJ1-3
CASSTQTNTIYF
TGTGCCAGCAGTACACAGACAAACACCATATATTTT